The 19 T cell receptor beta chains reported below all come from one sample, sequenced in a study of molecular identifiers for immune sequencing clone quantification. TCRdb analysed the PCR reads with MiXCR anew, one entry per CDR3 protein. The sample includes hundreds of thousands of distinct CDR3 sequences, about 25% seen only once; the top ten take about 0.84%. The specimen was naive CD8+ T cells from blood, with Jurkat cell RNA spiked in. Subset denoted: FACS-sorted CD8+CD4-CCR7+CD45RA+ naive T cells. All receptors come from a human donor in good health. Some libraries in this study had Jurkat cell RNA spiked in.

With respect to this clonotype: A much larger clone lies a single base off, so this may be a read error. The chain uses TRBV29-1 and TRBJ2-7; perhaps TRBD2 as D (6 bases). Per germline, CDR1 SQVTM and CDR2 ANQGSEA. CDR3 size: 13 residues. Trimming left V 6 bases short and J 5 bases short, with 17 bases between. CDR3 bases: TGCAGCGTGACCGGGGGAACAGGCCACGAGCAGTACTTC. Translating it yields CSVTGGTGHEQYF.

Details on this clonotype: A much larger clone differs from this one at a single base, so this may be a read error. This chain uses TRBV7-2 with TRBJ1-4; TRBD1 aligns across 8 bases. CDR1 and CDR2 (germline): SGHTA, FQGNSA. CDR3 length: 16 amino acids. The CDR3 sequence is CASSFADRAAEEILFF. The CDR3 coding sequence is TGTGCCAGCAGCTTTGCGGACAGGGCGGCCGAGGAAATACTGTTTTTT.

There are many counts of this clonotype. This chain uses TRBV20-1 with TRBJ2-7, with D possibly TRBD2 on 5 matching bases. The CDR3 is 15 residues long. The V gene lost 0 bases and the J gene lost 0 bases, with 12 bases spanning the gap. Germline values: CDR1 DFQATT, CDR2 SNEGSKA (reference sequence). The CDR3 loop reads CSARDSPGSSYEQYF. The CDR3 DNA is TGCAGTGCTAGAGATTCCCCGGGAAGCTCCTACGAGCAGTACTTC.

With respect to this clonotype: A much more abundant neighbour one base away suggests this may be a read error. The chain couples TRBV28 to TRBJ2-2; 14 nucleotides match TRBD2. Per germline, CDR1 MDHEN and CDR2 SYDVKM. The length of the CDR3 is 18 residues. The CDR3 nucleotides are TGTGCCAGCAGTTCAAGGACTAGCGGGAGGTCCCTGTCCGGGGAGCTGTCTTTT. Its translation is CASSSRTSGRSLSGELSF.

This clonotype occurred many times. The V and J genes are TRBV7-9 and TRBJ2-3, with 14 bases matching TRBD2. CDR3 length: 20 residues. Trimming cost V 1 base and J 6 bases; bases outside gene matches: 15. CDR1 is SEHNR and CDR2 is FQNEAQ in the germline V gene (reference sequence). Here the CDR3 DNA reads TGTGCCAGCAGCTTAGTTTCCCCCTCGGGACTAGCGGGGGCTAGGGATACGCAGTATTTT. This sequence encodes CASSLVSPSGLAGARDTQYF.

A remark on this clonotype: A much larger clonotype is one base distant, so this may be a read error. This rearrangement joins TRBV4-1 to TRBJ2-7; 7 bases line up with TRBD2. Germline CDR1 reads MGHRA; CDR2 reads YSYEKL. This CDR3 is 14 amino acids long. The CDR3 is CASSQGLALYEQCF. CDR3 nucleotide sequence: TGCGCCAGCAGCCAAGGACTAGCTCTCTACGAGCAGTGCTTC.

The sample holds many counts of this clonotype. This chain joins TRBV7-9 and TRBJ1-1; D is undetermined. Germline CDR1 and CDR2: SEHNR and FQNEAQ (reference sequence). V was pared by 2 bases and J by 6 bases, with 7 bases between. The CDR3 has 12 amino acids. The CDR3 nucleotides read TGTGCCAGCAGCTTACTTTCGCCTGAAGCTTTCTTT. This translates into CASSLLSPEAFF.

About this clonotype itself: In this CDR3 the conserved last residue, phenylalanine or tryptophan, is missing, so a read error is likely. V gene TRBV28 combines with J gene TRBJ2-7; tentatively, D is TRBD1 (6 bases). The germline V gene has CDR1 MDHEN and CDR2 SYDVKM. Trimming took off 6 bases at V and 6 bases at J, with 21 bases between the two ends. CDR3 length: 15 residues. Here the CDR3 reads CASSPLNPQGPEQYS. The DNA for the CDR3 is TGTGCCAGCAGCCCCCTGAACCCACAGGGACCCGAGCAGTACTCC.

About this clonotype: A read error may be the cause here, since a much bigger clone is one base away. The CDR3 sequence is CSARVPSGNTPYEQHF. The CDR3 DNA reads as TGCAGTGCTAGGGTCCCTAGCGGGAATACCCCCTACGAGCAGCACTTC. The V call is TRBV20-1, the J call TRBJ2-7, with TRBD2 matching over 9 bases. The CDR3 length is 16 residues. Germline V gene data show CDR1 as DFQATT and CDR2 as SNEGSKA (reference sequence).

A word on this clonotype: A much larger clone lies a single base off, so this may be a read error. The rearrangement links TRBV7-9 to TRBJ1-5; unclear D gene. The V gene lost 4 bases and the J gene lost 9 bases, with 10 bases spanning the gap. The CDR3 loop spans 12 amino acids. Germline V gene sequence: CDR1 SEHNR, CDR2 FQNEAQ (reference sequence). CDR3 region: CASSSGMPPQHF. In DNA, the CDR3 is TGTGCCAGCAGCTCGGGAATGCCGCCCCAGCATTTT. The variable domain in full, completed from reference TRBV7-9 and TRBJ1-5, reads DTGVSQNPRHKITKRGQNVTFRCDPISEHNRLYWYRQTLGQGPEFLTYFQNEAQLEKSRLLSDRFSAERPKGSFSTLEIQRTEQGDSAMYLCASSSGMPPQHFGDGTRLSIL.

As regards this clonotype: The junction departs from germline at one end; a sequencing error may be responsible. This chain links TRBV6-5 with TRBJ1-1; D uncertain. This CDR3 is 13 amino acids long. From germline, CDR1 is MNHEY and CDR2 SVGAGI. The CDR3 DNA sequence: TGTGCCAGCAGCTCCGAGTACGGGGATGAAGCTCTCTTT. Translated: CASSSEYGDEALF.

This clonotype has just one count. The genes are TRBV12-3 or TRBV12-4 and TRBJ1-5; possible D gene TRBD1, 5 bases. The CDR3 consists of 15 residues. The ends were cut back, 7 bases at V and 6 bases at J, with 19 bases in the middle. The DNA for the CDR3 is TGTGCCAGCAATTTGATGTGGGGGAACGGTCAGCCCCAGCATTTT. Amino acid sequence: CASNLMWGNGQPQHF.

Turning to this clonotype: This may be a read error, as it is one base from a much larger clone. The chain carries TRBV27 and TRBJ2-5; D is perhaps TRBD1 (6 bases). Deletions cut 4 bases from V and 5 bases from J, with 17 bases between. Germline V gene lookup returns CDR1 MNHEY and CDR2 SMNVEV (reference sequence). This CDR3 is built from 15 residues. The CDR3 DNA follows: TGTGCCAGCAGTTCATGGGAAACAGGGCGGGAGACCCAGTACTTC. It translates to CASSSWETGRETQYF.

As to this clonotype: This could be a read error, since a much larger clone is one nucleotide away. The rearrangement links TRBV4-3 to TRBJ2-7, with D unresolved. CDR3 size: 13 residues. Germline V gene lookup returns CDR1 LGHNA and CDR2 YSLEER. CDR3 DNA sequence: TGCGCCAGCAGCCCCGGTTTTGGTTACGAGCGGTACTTC. The encoded protein is CASSPGFGYERYF.

The chain recombines TRBV7-3 with TRBJ2-3; tentatively, D is TRBD2 (5 bases). Trimming took 3 bases from V and 4 from J, leaving 14 bases between them. This CDR3 region has 15 residues. In germline, CDR1 is SGHTA, CDR2 FQGTGA. The CDR3 sequence is CASSFGATRADTQYF. DNA for the CDR3: TGTGCCAGCAGCTTTGGAGCGACGAGGGCAGATACGCAGTATTTT.

In its sample, this clonotype was seen a few times. The J gene is TRBJ2-5, the V gene TRBV12-3 or TRBV12-4; maybe TRBD2 (5 bases). This CDR3 is built from 13 residues. The V end was cut by 2 bases, the J end by 3 bases, with 7 bases between. The DNA for the CDR3 is TGTGCCAGCAGTTTAACTAGTGAAGAGACCCAGTACTTC. Encoded protein: CASSLTSEETQYF.

V gene TRBV5-1 combines with J gene TRBJ2-1; tentatively, D is TRBD1 (6 bases). The CDR3 has 16 amino acids. The germline V gene has CDR1 SGHRS and CDR2 YFSETQ. Between the trimmed V and J ends, which lost 0 bases and 3 bases, there was a span of 13 bases. In DNA, the CDR3 is TGCGCCAGCAGCTTGGCACCAGGGGTATGCTACAATGAGCAGTTCTTC. It codes for CASSLAPGVCYNEQFF.

This clonotype showed up many times. The rearrangement uses TRBV12-3 or TRBV12-4 and TRBJ2-3, with D uncertain. The CDR3 is made up of 15 amino acids. Between the trimmed V and J ends, which lost 6 bases and 1 base, there was a span of 14 bases. The CDR3 DNA follows: TGTGCCAGCAGAGGACCTTCTGCTGGCACAGATACGCAGTATTTT. This encodes CASRGPSAGTDTQYF.

This clonotype showed up many times. The gene calls are TRBV25-1 and TRBJ2-5; the D is unclear. The germline gives CDR1 MGHDK, CDR2 SYGVNS. The CDR3 totals 12 residues. Trimming stripped 8 bases from V and 1 base from J, with 8 bases between. The CDR3 nucleotides are TGTGCCAGCGGCTACCTCCAAGAGACCCAGTACTTC. It encodes CASGYLQETQYF.